The 16 T cell receptor beta chains below all came from one sample that was sequenced in a study of CD8 T cell repertoires and HIV-1 epitope variants. Sequencing used immunoSEQ multiplex PCR; TCRdb keeps in-frame clones, though not all of them. The sample has approximately 90,000 clones, roughly 81% seen once. The sequencing input was uncultured baseline CD8+ T cells from peripheral blood mononuclear cells (PBMCs). The receptors shown here come from a male donor with HIV.

V gene TRBV9 combines with J gene TRBJ2-3, with TRBD2 matching 9 bases. The V gene end was trimmed by 0 bases and the J gene end by 1 base; junction bases not matched to a gene: 6. This CDR3 is 17 amino acids long. The germline V gene has CDR1 SGDLS and CDR2 YYNGEE. In nucleotides, the CDR3 is TGTGCCAGCAGCGTAGTGTCTAGCGGGGTGGGCACAGATACGCAGTATTTT. Protein sequence: CASSVVSSGVGTDTQYF. Filled out from reference TRBV9 and TRBJ2-3, the complete variable domain reads DSGVTQTPKHLITATGQRVTLRCSPRSGDLSVYWYQQSLDQGLQFLIQYYNGEERAKGNILERFSAQQFPDLHSELNLSSLELGDSALYFCASSVVSSGVGTDTQYFGPGTRLTVL.

The chain uses TRBV15 and TRBJ1-6; D is perhaps TRBD1 (5 bases). In germline, CDR1 is LNHNV, CDR2 YYDKDF (reference sequence). Trimming shortened V by 0 bases and J by 9 bases, and 15 bases separated the two germline ends. This CDR3 has 16 amino acids. As DNA, the CDR3 is TGTGCCACCAGCAGAGATAGGGCACAGGTACTTTCACCCCTCCACTTT. Translation gives CATSRDRAQVLSPLHF.

This clone has more than one count but fewer than ten. The chain uses TRBV19 and TRBJ2-5; D remains unclear. The CDR3 contains 14 residues. Trimming took 4 bases from V and 4 from J, leaving 13 bases between them. Germline loops: CDR1 LNHDA, CDR2 SQIVND (reference sequence). CDR3 nucleotides: TGTGCCAGTAGTAAAAGGGTGGGCGGAGAGACCCAGTACTTC. This translates into CASSKRVGGETQYF.

Details on this clone: Other DNA sequences of this sample code for an identical CDR3. The chain links TRBV7-7 to TRBJ2-5, with 7 bases aligning to TRBD1. CDR3 length: 13 amino acids. The V gene's germline CDR1 is SSHAT and CDR2 FNYEAQ (reference sequence). The trim removed 5 bases at V and 5 bases at J, leaving 5 bases unmatched. The CDR3 is CASSRQGQETQYF. In DNA form, the CDR3 reads TGTGCCAGCAGCCGACAGGGTCAGGAGACCCAGTACTTC.

The chain has TRBV30 and TRBJ1-1; the D is unclear. V was shortened by 4 bases and J by 0 bases, with 9 bases between the two germline ends. From germline, CDR1 is GTSNPN and CDR2 SVGIG (reference sequence). This CDR3 has 13 amino acids. The CDR3 DNA reads as TGTGCCTGGAATAAGGGAATGAACACTGAAGCTTTCTTT. Amino acids: CAWNKGMNTEAFF.

V usage is TRBV5-1 and J usage is TRBJ1-1; D not certain. The germline CDR1 and CDR2 sequences are SGHRS and YFSETQ. V was cut by 3 bases and J by 1 base, with 13 bases left in between. The CDR3 is made up of 15 amino acids. The CDR3: CASSYHTDQNTEAFF. DNA of the CDR3: TGCGCCAGCAGCTACCACACAGACCAGAACACTGAAGCTTTCTTT.

This chain links TRBV19 with TRBJ1-5, with D possibly matching TRBD1 (6 bases). The V end lost 0 bases, the J end lost 2 bases, and 14 bases lay between the germline ends. Germline V CDR1 and CDR2: LNHDA, SQIVND (reference sequence). The CDR3 contains 17 residues. In DNA form, the CDR3 reads TGTGCCAGTAGTATAGATTCGGGGGCTAGGGGCAATCAGCCCCAGCATTTT. Translation: CASSIDSGARGNQPQHF.

This clone appeared a few times. The chain joins TRBV6-5 to TRBJ2-2, with D hard to call. In germline, CDR1 is MNHEY, CDR2 SVGAGI. The CDR3 spans 15 residues. The V gene lost 1 base and the J gene lost 3 bases, with 9 bases spanning the gap. CDR3 region: CASSYFRAYTGELFF. The CDR3 DNA reads as TGTGCCAGCAGTTACTTCCGAGCCTACACCGGGGAGCTGTTTTTT.

This CDR3 is CASSLGVRTNEKLFF. CDR3 in DNA: TGTGCCAGCAGCTTAGGGGTCCGCACTAATGAAAAACTGTTTTTT. The chain uses TRBV5-6 and TRBJ1-4, with a possible D match to TRBD1 (5 bases). The germline gives CDR1 SGHDT, CDR2 YYEEEE. V lost 2 bases and J lost 2, with 10 bases in between. The CDR3 spans 15 residues.

The chain employs TRBV2 and TRBJ1-2; 7 nucleotides line up with TRBD1. From germline, CDR1 is SNHLY and CDR2 FYNNEI. V gave up 3 bases and J gave up 5 bases; unmatched junction bases: 6. The CDR3 spans 14 residues. The CDR3 region has the DNA TGTGCCAGCAGTGAGACAGGGTCGGTGTATGGCTACACCTTC. This encodes CASSETGSVYGYTF.

The chain has TRBV5-4 and TRBJ2-3, with 7 bases matching TRBD1. The V gene's germline CDR1 is SGHNT and CDR2 YYREEE (reference sequence). The CDR3 has 14 amino acids. Unmatched junction bases numbered 6, after V lost 2 bases and J lost 6 bases. CDR3 residues: CASSLRGRIDTQYF. Written as DNA, the CDR3 is TGTGCCAGCAGCTTAAGGGGGCGAATCGATACGCAGTATTTT.

The V and J genes are TRBV6-5 and TRBJ1-1; TRBD1 might be the D (6 bases). Germline V gene sequence: CDR1 MNHEY, CDR2 SVGAGI. The CDR3 consists of 15 residues. V lost 4 bases to trimming and J lost 1 base, with 13 bases between them. The CDR3 bases are TGTGCCAGCAGTTCCGTGGGGGCGGGGAACACTGAAGCTTTCTTT. Translation: CASSSVGAGNTEAFF.

The chain employs TRBV2 and TRBJ2-7; tentative D call: TRBD2 (6 bases). The CDR3 has 12 residues. Germline CDR1 and CDR2: SNHLY and FYNNEI. With 7 bases removed from V and 4 bases from J, the gap between germline ends came to 11 bases. In DNA, the CDR3 is TGTGCCAGCACCCAACGGGGGTACGAGCAGTACTTC. Its translation is CASTQRGYEQYF. Together with reference TRBV2 and TRBJ2-7, the CDR3 gives the full variable domain: EPEVTQTPSHQVTQMGQEVILRCVPISNHLYFYWYRQILGQKVEFLVSFYNNEISEKSEIFDDQFSVERPDGSNFTLKIRSTKLEDSAMYFCASTQRGYEQYFGPGTRLTVT.

The chain carries TRBV9 and TRBJ1-2; D is unclear. This CDR3 region has 13 residues. CDR1 and CDR2 (germline): SGDLS, YYNGEE. Trimming took off 0 bases at V and 4 bases at J, with 7 bases between the two ends. The CDR3 bases are TGTGCCAGCAGCGTAGCTGGGGTCTATGGCTACACCTTC. It yields the protein CASSVAGVYGYTF.

The J gene is TRBJ2-4, the V gene TRBV29-1; 7 nucleotides line up with TRBD1. CDR1 and CDR2 (germline): SQVTM, ANQGSEA. There are 14 residues in the CDR3. V gave up 2 bases and J gave up 3 bases; unmatched junction bases: 4. DNA for the CDR3: TGCAGCGTTGAACCCCCAGGGGGCAAAAACATTCAGTACTTC. Translating it yields CSVEPPGGKNIQYF.

The gene calls are TRBV5-6 and TRBJ1-2; D not certain. The germline gives CDR1 SGHDT, CDR2 YYEEEE. The CDR3 runs to 14 residues. Trimming left V 1 base short and J 0 bases short, with 7 bases between. CDR3 DNA sequence: TGTGCCAGCAGCTTGACGGACCCTAACTATGGCTACACCTTC. It encodes CASSLTDPNYGYTF.